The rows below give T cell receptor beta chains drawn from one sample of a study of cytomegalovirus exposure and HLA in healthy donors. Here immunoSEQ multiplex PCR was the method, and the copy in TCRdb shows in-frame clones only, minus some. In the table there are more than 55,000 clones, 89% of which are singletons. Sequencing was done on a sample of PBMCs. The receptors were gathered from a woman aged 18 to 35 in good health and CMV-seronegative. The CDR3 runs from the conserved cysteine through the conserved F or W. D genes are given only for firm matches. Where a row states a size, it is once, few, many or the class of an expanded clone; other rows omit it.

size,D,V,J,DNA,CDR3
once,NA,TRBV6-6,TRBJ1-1,TGTGCCAGCAGTTACCCACCAACAGGGACTGAAGCTTTCTTT,CASSYPPTGTEAFF
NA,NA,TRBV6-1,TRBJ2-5,TGTGCCAGCAGTACCGCCAAGAGGGAGACCCAGTACTTC,CASSTAKRETQYF
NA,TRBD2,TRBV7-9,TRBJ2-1,TGTGCCAGCAGCTCCCGATTTAGCGGGAGAAACAATGAGCAGTTCTTC,CASSSRFSGRNNEQFF
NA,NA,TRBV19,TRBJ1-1,TGTGCCAGTAGTAAATACAGGGTAGAGGTGGGGTCTGAAGCTTTCTTT,CASSKYRVEVGSEAFF
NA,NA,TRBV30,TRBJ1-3,TGTGCCTGGCTCAGGACTCGCTCTGGAAACACCATATATTTT,CAWLRTRSGNTIYF
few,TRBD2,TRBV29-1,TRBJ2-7,TGCAGCGCCCAGCGGGGTCCCAGCGAGCAGTACTTC,CSAQRGPSEQYF
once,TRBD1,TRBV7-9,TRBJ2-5,TGTGCCAGCAGCTTACCAGGGGGCGCGGGCGAGACCCAGTACTTC,CASSLPGGAGETQYF
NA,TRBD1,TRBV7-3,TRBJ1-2,TGTGCCAGCAGCTTAAGGCCAGGGGGTGCCTATGGCTACACCTTC,CASSLRPGGAYGYTF
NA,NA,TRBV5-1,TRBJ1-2,TGCGCCAGCAGCAAATGGTCGGGGGACTATGGCTACACCTTC,CASSKWSGDYGYTF
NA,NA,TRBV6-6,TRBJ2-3,TGTGCCAGCAGTGGAGCCGGAGGGTGGTCAGATACGCAGTATTTT,CASSGAGGWSDTQYF
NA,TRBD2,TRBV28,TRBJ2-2,TGTGCCAGCAGTTTACCCGGACAGGGACTAGCGGGTACAGTCGGGGAGCTGTTTTTT,CASSLPGQGLAGTVGELFF
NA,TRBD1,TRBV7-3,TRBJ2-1,TGTGCCAGCAGCTTAGACTTGGGGAATCGTCGAGGGCAGACAGGGAATGAGCAGTTCTTC,CASSLDLGNRRGQTGNEQFF
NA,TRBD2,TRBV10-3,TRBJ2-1,TGTGCCATCACGCGGGGGGCCGAGAGCTCCTACAATGAGCAGTTCTTC,CAITRGAESSYNEQFF
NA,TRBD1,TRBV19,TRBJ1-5,TGTGCCAGTAGTATAGGGCTCAGGGGGCAACAGCCCCAGCATTTT,CASSIGLRGQQPQHF
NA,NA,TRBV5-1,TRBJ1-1,TGCGCCAGCAGCACATCGTTTACAGGAAACACTGAAGCTTTCTTT,CASSTSFTGNTEAFF
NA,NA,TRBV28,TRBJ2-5,TGTGCCAGCAGTTTATTTCAGGGGGAGACCCAGTACTTC,CASSLFQGETQYF
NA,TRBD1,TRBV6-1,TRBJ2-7,TGTGCCAGCAGTAAACCGGGACAGGGTTCGTACGAGCAGTACTTC,CASSKPGQGSYEQYF
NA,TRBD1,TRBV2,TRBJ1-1,TGTGCCAGCAGGCTCAACAGGGGGTTTGAAGCTTTCTTT,CASRLNRGFEAFF
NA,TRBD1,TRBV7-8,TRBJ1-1,TGTGCCAGCAGCCCTCGCACAGGGGAGACTGAAGCTTTCTTT,CASSPRTGETEAFF
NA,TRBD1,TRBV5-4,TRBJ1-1,TGTGCCAGCAGCTGGGGGACAGGGGGCACTGAAGCTTTCTTT,CASSWGTGGTEAFF
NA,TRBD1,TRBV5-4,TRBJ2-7,TGTGCCAGCAGCTTGTCTCCGCCAGGGGGTGGTTACGAGCAGTACTTC,CASSLSPPGGGYEQYF
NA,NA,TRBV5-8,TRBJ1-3,TGTGCCAGCAGCTTGGGGGGGCCCCTCCTCGGAAACACCATATATTTT,CASSLGGPLLGNTIYF
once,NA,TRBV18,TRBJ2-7,TGTGCCAGCTCACCGTCGGGGTTCTACGAGCAGTACTTC,CASSPSGFYEQYF
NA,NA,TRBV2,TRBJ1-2,TGTGCCAGCAGCGAACGCAGTGCCCTTGGCTACACCTTC,CASSERSALGYTF
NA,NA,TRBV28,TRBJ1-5,TGTGCCAGCAGTCCAGGGTTAACAGTGCCCCAGCATTTT,CASSPGLTVPQHF
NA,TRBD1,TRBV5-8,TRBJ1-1,TGTGCCAGCAGCTTCGGACAGGGGCATTTAACTGAAGCTTTCTTT,CASSFGQGHLTEAFF
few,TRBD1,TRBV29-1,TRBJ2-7,TGCAGCGTGGCGGGTAGGGGGCTTGGGGAGCAGTACTTC,CSVAGRGLGEQYF
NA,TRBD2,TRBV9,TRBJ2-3,TGTGCCAGCAGCGTAGAAGGTGCGGGAGTTTTGACAGATACGCAGTATTTT,CASSVEGAGVLTDTQYF
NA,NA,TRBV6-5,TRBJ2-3,TGTGCCAGCAGTTACTTATCGACTAGCACAGATACGCAGTATTTT,CASSYLSTSTDTQYF
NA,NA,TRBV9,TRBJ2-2,TGTGCCAGCAGCCTCGGACTAACGCGAAACACCGGGGAGCTGTTTTTT,CASSLGLTRNTGELFF
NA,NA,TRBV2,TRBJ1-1,TGTGCCAGCAGTCTCCAGGGAGGCCCTAGAGTGAACACTGAAGCTTTCTTT,CASSLQGGPRVNTEAFF
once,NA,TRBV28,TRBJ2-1,TGTGCCAGCAGTGGCGTTGCTAGGACCTACAATGAGCAGTTCTTC,CASSGVARTYNEQFF
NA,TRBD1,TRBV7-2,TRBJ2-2,TGTGCCAGCAGCCACGGGACAGGGAAGCACACCGGGGAGCTGTTTTTT,CASSHGTGKHTGELFF
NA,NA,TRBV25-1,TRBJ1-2,TGTGCCAGCAGTGAGTCCGGGATGGATTTCTATGGCTACACCTTC,CASSESGMDFYGYTF
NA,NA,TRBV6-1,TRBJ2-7,TGTGCCAGCAGTGACTTGGTCGGTTACGAGCAGTACTTC,CASSDLVGYEQYF
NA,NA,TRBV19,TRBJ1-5,TGTGCCAGTAGCGCCGGACGGGGAAGCAATCAGCCCCAGCATTTT,CASSAGRGSNQPQHF
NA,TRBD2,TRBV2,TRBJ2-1,TGTGCCAGCAGTGGGCTAGCGGGAACCAATGAGCAGTTCTTC,CASSGLAGTNEQFF
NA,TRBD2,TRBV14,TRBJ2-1,TGTGCCAGCAGCCCAGGATCGCTAGCGGGAGGGATATCCTACAATGAGCAGTTCTTC,CASSPGSLAGGISYNEQFF
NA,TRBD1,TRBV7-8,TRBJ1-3,TGTGCCAGCAGCTATGGACAGGCTTTCTCTGGAAACACCATATATTTT,CASSYGQAFSGNTIYF
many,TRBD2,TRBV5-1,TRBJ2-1,TGCGCCAGCAGCTTTAGCGGGATGGATTACAATGAGCAGTTCTTC,CASSFSGMDYNEQFF
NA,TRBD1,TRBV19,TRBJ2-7,TGTGCCAGTATCTGGAGTACTATCCGGGACAGGGTGGACGAGCAGTACTTC,CASIWSTIRDRVDEQYF
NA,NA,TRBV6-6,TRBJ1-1,TGTGCCAGCAGTAGACAGGCGAACACTGAAGCTTTCTTT,CASSRQANTEAFF
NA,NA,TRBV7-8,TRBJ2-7,TGTGCCAGCAGCTTATTAACCTACGAGCAGTACTTC,CASSLLTYEQYF
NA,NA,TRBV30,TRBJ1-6,TGTGCCTGGAAGGGGCAGTTGAATTCACCCCTCCACTTT,CAWKGQLNSPLHF
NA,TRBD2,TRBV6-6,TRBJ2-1,TGTGCCAGCAACCCAGGCGTTAGCGGGAATGAGCAGTTCTTC,CASNPGVSGNEQFF
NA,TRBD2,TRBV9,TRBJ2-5,TGTGCCAGCAGCGTAGGGCTAGCGGGAATACAAGAGACCCAGTACTTC,CASSVGLAGIQETQYF
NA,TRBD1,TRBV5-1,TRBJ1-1,TGCGCCAGCAGCCATCGACAGGGCGGCACTGAAGCTTTCTTT,CASSHRQGGTEAFF
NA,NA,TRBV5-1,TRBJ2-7,TGCGCCAGCAGCCCCCGGACTGTGTTTTCCAGTTCCTACGAGCAGTACTTC,CASSPRTVFSSSYEQYF